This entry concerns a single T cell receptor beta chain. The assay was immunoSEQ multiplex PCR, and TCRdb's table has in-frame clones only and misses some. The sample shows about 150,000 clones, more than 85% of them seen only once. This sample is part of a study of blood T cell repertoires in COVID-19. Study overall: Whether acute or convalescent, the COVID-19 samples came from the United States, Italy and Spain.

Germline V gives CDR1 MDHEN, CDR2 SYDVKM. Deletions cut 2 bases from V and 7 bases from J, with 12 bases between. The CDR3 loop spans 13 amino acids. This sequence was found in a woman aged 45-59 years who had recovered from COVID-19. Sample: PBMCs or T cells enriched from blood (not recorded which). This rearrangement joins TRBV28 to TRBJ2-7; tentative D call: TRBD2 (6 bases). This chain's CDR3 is CASSLIARGEQYF. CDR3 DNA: TGTGCCAGCAGTTTAATCGCCCGGGGGGAGCAGTACTTC.